This entry concerns a single T cell receptor beta chain. This clonotype appeared a few times. The target of this receptor is not known. Per-base quality was not reported, and no clone a single base away is much larger than it. Moderately to severely active disease, a Clinical Activity Score of at least 3, a NOSPECS grade of at least 4, and a duration under 3 months were present in ophthalmopathy patients. Any patient with an uncontrolled infection, another autoimmune disease, pregnancy or lactation was excluded. Clinical symptoms, serum thyroxine and TRAb, thyroid ultrasound, and orbital computed tomography formed the basis for the diagnoses. PBMCs were isolated from 10 ml of fresh peripheral blood by Ficoll-Paque density gradient centrifugation. Trizol reagent was used to extract total RNA, and RNA quality was then checked on an Agilent 2100 Bioanalyzer. V has 5 bases trimmed and J has 9 bases trimmed; junction bases matching no gene number 10. Measured from the cysteine to the phenylalanine, the CDR3 is 15 residues long. CDR3 DNA is the only sequence kept; it has 45 bases, read in frame from the first base. CDR1 and CDR2 were assigned from the germline V gene (reference sequence) as MNHEY and SMNVEV.

The data were obtained in a study of T cells in Graves' hyperthyroidism and ophthalmopathy (dated by TCRdb to the late 2010s). Study-level background: Peripheral blood samples were taken at initial diagnosis, before any treatment was given. TCR V-J signatures able to tell the groups apart were searched for in a discovery cohort of 95 to 100 patients, of whom roughly 42 had Graves' ophthalmopathy and roughly 59 had stable Graves' hyperthyroidism. Prospective prediction of ophthalmopathy was tested in an independent validation cohort consisting of about 19 hyperthyroidism patients and around 17 patients who later progressed to ophthalmopathy. The approximately 100 discovery patients were randomly split 7:3 into training and test sets. The study also compared thyroid tissue and blood T-cell repertoires from five or six Graves' hyperthyroidism patients. After sampling, hyperthyroidism patients received methimazole starting at 30 mg daily, and ophthalmopathy patients received high-dose intravenous methylprednisolone. The paper reports TCR Vbeta CDR3 sequencing of over 120 peripheral blood samples: some 41 ophthalmopathy, roughly 80 hyperthyroidism and 17 progressor patients. The investigation overall reported the following: In validation, the model predicted progression to ophthalmopathy with about 71% sensitivity and 72% to 85% specificity, a median of 6.5 months before onset. In cross-validation, a model built on a 13 V-J signature told ophthalmopathy apart from stable hyperthyroidism with 85% to 90% sensitivity and around 84% specificity, and in testing the same model reached 80%/75%. Most expanded thyroid clonotypes (frequency above 0.001) were also found in blood, which suggests that blood repertoires may mirror thyroid immune responses. No statistical method was used to fix the sample size in advance, and group allocation was not hidden from the investigators.

The TCR beta CDR3 regions were amplified from RNA transcripts. The first round of RT-PCR for the TCR CDR3 was performed with the HTBI primer set and the Qiagen OneStep RT-PCR kit. The libraries were constructed in a second round of multiplex PCR and then size-selected and purified. The libraries were sequenced on an Illumina HiSeq2000 using paired-end 100 bp reads. The authors' pipeline ran thus. Raw data were processed with SOAPnuke, discarding reads with adapters, uncalled bases, mean Phred below 15, or no exact constant-primer or identifier match. High-quality paired reads were merged using COPE v1.2.5, and each unique nucleotide sequence was defined as a clonotype. MiTCR v1.1 was used to align the clonotypes against IMGT TRBV, TRBD and TRBJ reference segments. Only V-J combinations with frequency above 0.0001, covering approximately 99% of repertoires, were analysed. A TCS score was defined as the ratio of F50 (clonal expansion) to E x V (chaos), with BLOSUM62-based TCRdist applied between CDR3 peptides within each V-J. Welch's t-statistics and random forest reduced fewer than 600 V-J features to around 14, which were used in a naive Bayes classifier (R e1071). TCRdb handled the public reads itself, with Q25 trimming in fastp and clone calling in MiXCR, and kept productive beta chains. Rows with a matching CDR3 protein are joined into one entry that keeps the most common DNA and genes. Clone size and V and J calls follow TCRdb, not the original study. The sample data list hundreds of thousands of distinct CDR3 sequences, and approximately 14% of these were observed just once. The ten largest make up around 13% of the sample.

Sequenced sample: blood. The origin of this receptor is a woman in her forties or fifties with Graves' ophthalmopathy. The V gene is TRBV27 and the J gene is TRBJ2-1; TRBD2 matches 10 bases in the middle. The nucleotide sequence is given as TGTGCCAGCAGTCCAACTAGCGGGATCTTAAGTGAGCAGTTCTTC. Translated, this gives CASSPTSGILSEQFF.